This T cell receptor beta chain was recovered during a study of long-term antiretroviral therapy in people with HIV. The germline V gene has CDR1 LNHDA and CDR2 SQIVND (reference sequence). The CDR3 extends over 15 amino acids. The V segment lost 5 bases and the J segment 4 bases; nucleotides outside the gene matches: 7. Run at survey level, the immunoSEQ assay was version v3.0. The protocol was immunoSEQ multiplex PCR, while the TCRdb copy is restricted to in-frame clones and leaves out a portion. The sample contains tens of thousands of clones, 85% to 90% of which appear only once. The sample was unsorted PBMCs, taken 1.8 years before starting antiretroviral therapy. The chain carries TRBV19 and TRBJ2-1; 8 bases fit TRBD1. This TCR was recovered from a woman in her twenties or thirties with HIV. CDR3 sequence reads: CASSSGDRRYNEQFF. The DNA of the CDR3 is TGTGCCAGTAGTTCCGGGGACAGGAGATACAATGAGCAGTTCTTC. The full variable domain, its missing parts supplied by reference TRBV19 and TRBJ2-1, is DGGITQSPKYLFRKEGQNVTLSCEQNLNHDAMYWYRQDPGQGLRLIYYSQIVNDFQKGDIAEGYSVSREKKESFPLTVTSAQKNPTAFYLCASSSGDRRYNEQFFGPGTRLTVL.